This T cell receptor beta chain stems from a study of blood T cells in healthy people across ages (dated by TCRdb to about 2015). Study-wide context: Template switching captured roughly one uniquely barcoded TCR beta cDNA molecule per two T cells in model experiments. To avoid experimental bias, donors of different ages were randomly spread across the sequencing lanes. The study measured age-related changes in TCR beta repertoire diversity using deep sequencing normalized with unique cDNA molecular identifiers. For two donors (one aged 18 to 30 and one aged 80 or older), the study analyzed two additional independent replicas of 1 million unique cDNA reads from the same blood draw. Four age groups were formed from the donors: young (average approximately 15 years), middle-aged (approximately 40), aged (62) and long-lived (around 82).

Comment on this clonotype: Its cognate antigen has yet to be identified. The sample holds no much larger clone one base away, and base qualities are not on file.

The library was generated by 5' RACE. A second PCR of roughly 6 to 12 cycles was performed with a sample-barcoded 5' primer and a J-beta primer mix. Each TCR beta cDNA molecule received a unique molecular identifier from a template-switch 5' adaptor carrying 12 random nucleotides. At least 2.5 million CDR3-containing paired-end reads were obtained from each sample. First-strand cDNA synthesis was performed from all RNA using the Mint cDNA synthesis kit, with priming by a TRBC-specific oligonucleotide. After uracil-DNA glycosylase treatment, a first 18-cycle PCR used universal primers M1SS and BC2_uni_R on all cDNA. In the authors' own workflow: For normalization, 1 million high-quality reads, each with a distinct molecular identifier, were randomly selected from each sample. Instead of being binned into consensus sequences, reads that shared molecular identifiers were thrown out. CDR3 identification, clonotype clustering and error correction used MiTCR with a Q25 quality threshold and the strictest error-elimination algorithm. A nonparametric unseen species model with Euler transformation was used to estimate a lower bound on total TCR beta diversity. TCRdb's own reprocessing of the public reads used fastp at Q25 and MiXCR and kept productive beta chains. CDR3 protein sequences are deduplicated, and each keeps its most common genes and DNA. These V and J calls originate from TCRdb's pipeline instead of the authors' own analysis. The sample table shows roughly 1.9 million distinct CDR3 sequences, and around 42% are seen once. Under 25% of the sample is taken by the ten largest.

Study-level results and caveats: Because profiling used bulk unsorted PBMCs, naive and antigen-experienced compartments could not be compared conclusively. Estimates of total diversity from one million sequenced T cells were regarded as lower bounds and underestimates. Because the CMV infection status of the donors was unknown, age-related changes in expanded clonotypes may potentially have been confounded. Compared with the aged group, the long-lived group had more naive CD4+ T cells, fewer expanded clones and increased TCR diversity, a pattern suggesting age selection. Observed TCR beta diversity correlated strongly with the percentage of naive T cells measured by flow cytometry. As age increased, observed TCR beta diversity per million T cells dropped in a roughly linear way, and a significant reduction was already evident by age approximately 40.

The approximately 39 donors, aged about 6 to 100 years, were systemically healthy Caucasian individuals from Russia. Each donor gave 9 to 10 milliliters of peripheral blood, collected into EDTA-treated Vacutainer tubes. Ficoll-Paque density-gradient centrifugation was used to isolate PBMCs, with at least 6.5 million obtained per sample. Total RNA, at least 5.5 micrograms per sample, was extracted from PBMCs with Trizol reagent. Naive CD45RAhigh/CD27high T cell percentages were measured by flow cytometry on a PBMC aliquot from every donor. The trim is 2 bases for V and 1 base for J, with a gap of 8 bases between the germline ends. Sequences DFQATT (CDR1) and SNEGSKA (CDR2) are obtained from the germline V gene (reference sequence). Reading from cysteine to phenylalanine, the CDR3 counts 13 amino acids. CDR3 DNA is the only sequence kept; it has 39 bases, read in frame from the first base.

The clonotype was recovered from a human donor in good health. The sequenced sample consisted of blood. The chain is assembled from TRBV20-1 and TRBJ1-1, with no reliable assignment of the D segment. The base sequence is TGCAGTGCTAGATTGTGGGGGAACACTGAAGCTTTCTTT. The translation is CSARLWGNTEAFF.